This T cell receptor beta chain was sequenced for a study of cytomegalovirus exposure and HLA in healthy donors. General study results and limits: The listing of 150 to 200 TCR beta chains classed them as cytomegalovirus-associated. Rare sequences made up most TCRs, while some public TCRs were found in many donors. First-cohort TCR clusters were later found to tend to co-occur in the roughly 130 validation repertoires. Cytomegalovirus status, reportedly, was diagnosed with high specificity and sensitivity by the classifier.

Assay used: immunoSEQ multiplex PCR; TCRdb lists only in-frame clones, some missing. The sample contains around 150,000 clones, about 91% of which appear only once. This clone has a handful of counts. Its antigen is currently unknown. The sequencing sample was made of PBMCs. This TCR was recovered from a woman younger than 35 in good health and CMV-seropositive.

The CDR3 nucleotides are TGTGCCAGCGGTCAGGGGTTCTTGTGGGATGGCTACACCTTC. The encoded protein is CASGQGFLWDGYTF. The rearrangement uses TRBV7-8 and TRBJ1-2; the D gene is possibly TRBD1 (6 bases). This CDR3 is 14 amino acids long. Between the trimmed V and J ends, which lost 8 bases and 6 bases, there was a span of 19 bases. Germline values: CDR1 SGHVS, CDR2 FQNEAQ.